The entry below gives a single TCR beta chain sequence along with its context. J lost 3 bases, V lost 6 bases, and 4 bases had no gene match. CDR3 length equals 13 residues. Germline CDR1 reads SGHAT; CDR2 reads FQNNGV. This record belongs to a study of blood T cell repertoires in COVID-19. On the study more broadly: Both acute and convalescent COVID-19 samples were obtained from the United States, Italy and Spain. Sample material is recorded as cDNA or gDNA derived from T cells, B-cell-depleted T cells, or PBMCs.

Study processing details: Reference gene primer amplification gave estimated nucleated cell counts. This table comes from immunoSEQ multiplex PCR, and its TCRdb copy is limited to in-frame clones, with some not included. For V, J and clone size, that table is used; D and trimming come from the DNA. The sample has around 170,000 clones; 78% are singletons. The sequenced sample was peripheral blood. This clonotype was sampled from a woman of 80 years or more with acute or convalescent COVID-19. The chain carries TRBV11-2 and TRBJ1-1, with 7 bases matching TRBD1. In DNA form, the CDR3 reads TGTGCCAGCAGTGGACAGGTCTACACTGAAGCTTTCTTT. Its translation is CASSGQVYTEAFF.